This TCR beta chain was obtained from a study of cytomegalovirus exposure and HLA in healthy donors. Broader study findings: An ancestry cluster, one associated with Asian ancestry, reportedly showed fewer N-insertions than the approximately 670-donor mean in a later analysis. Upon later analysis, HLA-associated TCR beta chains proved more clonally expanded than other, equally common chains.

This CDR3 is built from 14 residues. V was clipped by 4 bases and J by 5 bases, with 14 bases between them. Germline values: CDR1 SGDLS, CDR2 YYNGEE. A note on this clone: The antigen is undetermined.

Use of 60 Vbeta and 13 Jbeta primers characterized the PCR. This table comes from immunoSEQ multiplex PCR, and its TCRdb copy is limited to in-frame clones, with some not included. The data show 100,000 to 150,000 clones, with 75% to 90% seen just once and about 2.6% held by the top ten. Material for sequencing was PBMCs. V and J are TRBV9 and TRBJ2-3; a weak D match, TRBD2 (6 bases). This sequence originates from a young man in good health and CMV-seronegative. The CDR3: CASSPPAAGDTQYF. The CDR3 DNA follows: TGTGCCAGCAGCCCTCCGGCAGCGGGAGATACGCAGTATTTT. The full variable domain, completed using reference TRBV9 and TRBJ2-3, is DSGVTQTPKHLITATGQRVTLRCSPRSGDLSVYWYQQSLDQGLQFLIQYYNGEERAKGNILERFSAQQFPDLHSELNLSSLELGDSALYFCASSPPAAGDTQYFGPGTRLTVL.